Listed here is a single T cell receptor beta chain. The entry originates in a study of regulatory T cells in long-lasting Graves disease. With iRepertoire HTBI primers and Arm-PCR of CDR3 regions, TCR beta libraries were built. Each CDR3 protein is one row after TCRdb ran MiXCR on the multiplex PCR reads. The data show some 560,000 distinct CDR3 sequences, with approximately 16% seen just once and around 25% held by the top ten. Indicated time point: newly diagnosed GD, antithyroid drugs for less than 3 months. RNA extracted from PBMCs served as the sequencing template. Patient provenance is recorded as an endocrinology department in Xi'an, China. The V and J ends lost 5 bases and 0 bases respectively, with 10 bases between them. The CDR3 sequence is 15 residues long. A further study also used this sample, focusing on T cells in Graves' hyperthyroidism and ophthalmopathy.

This receptor was taken from a middle-aged woman with Graves disease. Sequencing used peripheral blood mononuclear cells (PBMCs), obtained at new diagnosis, from a patient treated with antithyroid drugs. The V gene is TRBV12-3 or TRBV12-4, the J gene TRBJ1-4; no reliable D call. The chain's CDR3 is CASSLTYATNEKLFF. CDR3 bases: TGTGCCAGCAGTCTGACTTATGCAACTAATGAAAAACTGTTTTTT.